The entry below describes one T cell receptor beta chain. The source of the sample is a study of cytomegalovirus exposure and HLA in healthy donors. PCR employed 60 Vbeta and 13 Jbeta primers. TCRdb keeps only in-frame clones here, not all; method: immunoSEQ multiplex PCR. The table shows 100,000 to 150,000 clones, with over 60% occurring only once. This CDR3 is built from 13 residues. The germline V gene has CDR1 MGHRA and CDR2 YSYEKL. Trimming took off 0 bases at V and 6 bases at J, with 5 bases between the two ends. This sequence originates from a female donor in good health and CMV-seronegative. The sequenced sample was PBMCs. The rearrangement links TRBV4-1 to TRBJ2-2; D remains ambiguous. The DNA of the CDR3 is TGCGCCAGCAGCCAAGATGCAGCCGGGGAGCTGTTTTTT. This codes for CASSQDAAGELFF.